This T cell receptor (beta chain) was observed in a study of metastatic and nonmetastatic thyroid tumors. The CDR3 totals 14 residues. Germline V gene sequence: CDR1 MNHEY, CDR2 SMNVEV (reference sequence). V was trimmed by 6 bases and J by 1 base, leaving 12 bases between them. Until they underwent thyroid surgery, no patient had received any treatment. This clone has only a few counts. MiXCR re-clonotyped the PCR reads for TCRdb. The sample records tens of thousands of clones, 36% being singletons. The TCR originated in a male donor with papillary thyroid cancer or a benign thyroid nodule (not recorded which). Some clones in this sample may be carry-over from other donors' samples. What was sequenced was blood. This rearrangement joins TRBV27 to TRBJ1-2; the D is unclear. CDR3 region: CASSSTGINYGYTF. The CDR3 nucleotides are TGTGCCAGCAGCTCAACGGGGATTAACTATGGCTACACCTTC.